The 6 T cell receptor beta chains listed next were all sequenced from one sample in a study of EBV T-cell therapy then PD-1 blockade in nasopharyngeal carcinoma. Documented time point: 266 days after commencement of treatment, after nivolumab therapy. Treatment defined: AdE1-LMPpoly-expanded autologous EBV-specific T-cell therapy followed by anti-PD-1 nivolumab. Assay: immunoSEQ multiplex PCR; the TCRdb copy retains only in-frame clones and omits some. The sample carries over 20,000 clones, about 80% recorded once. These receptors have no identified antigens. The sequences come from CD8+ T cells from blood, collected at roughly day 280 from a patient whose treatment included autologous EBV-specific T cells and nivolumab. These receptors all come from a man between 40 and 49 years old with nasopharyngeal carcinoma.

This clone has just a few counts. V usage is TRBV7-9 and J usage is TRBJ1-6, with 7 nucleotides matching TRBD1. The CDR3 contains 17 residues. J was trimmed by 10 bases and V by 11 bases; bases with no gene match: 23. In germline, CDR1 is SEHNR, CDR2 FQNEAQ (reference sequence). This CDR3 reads CACCSHDWEGAGSPLHF. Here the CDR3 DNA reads TGTGCCTGCTGCTCCCACGACTGGGAGGGGGCTGGATCACCCCTCCACTTT.

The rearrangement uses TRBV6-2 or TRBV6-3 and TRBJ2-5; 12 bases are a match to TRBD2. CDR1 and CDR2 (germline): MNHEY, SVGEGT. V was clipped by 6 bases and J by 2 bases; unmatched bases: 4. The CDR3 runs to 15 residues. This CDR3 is CASSLLAGGQETQYF. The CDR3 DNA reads TGTGCCAGCAGCCTACTAGCGGGGGGTCAAGAGACCCAGTACTTC.

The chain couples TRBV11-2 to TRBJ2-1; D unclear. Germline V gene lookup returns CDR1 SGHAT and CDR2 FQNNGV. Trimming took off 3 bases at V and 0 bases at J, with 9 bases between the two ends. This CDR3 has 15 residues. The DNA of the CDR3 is TGTGCCAGCAGCTTTGACCGGAGCTCCTACAATGAGCAGTTCTTC. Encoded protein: CASSFDRSSYNEQFF.

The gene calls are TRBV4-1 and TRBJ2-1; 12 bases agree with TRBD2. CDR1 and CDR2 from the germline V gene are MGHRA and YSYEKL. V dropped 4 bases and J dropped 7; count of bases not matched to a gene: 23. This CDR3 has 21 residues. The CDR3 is CASSPRGGALSLAGGPNEQFF. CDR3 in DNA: TGCGCCAGCAGCCCCCGCGGGGGGGCCCTATCACTAGCGGGGGGCCCGAATGAGCAGTTCTTC.

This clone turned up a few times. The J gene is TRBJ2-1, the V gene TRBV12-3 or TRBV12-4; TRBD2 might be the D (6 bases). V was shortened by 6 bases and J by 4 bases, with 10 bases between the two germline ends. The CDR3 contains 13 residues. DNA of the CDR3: TGTGCCAGCAGAACGGGACTGTACAATGAGCAGTTCTTC. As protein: CASRTGLYNEQFF.

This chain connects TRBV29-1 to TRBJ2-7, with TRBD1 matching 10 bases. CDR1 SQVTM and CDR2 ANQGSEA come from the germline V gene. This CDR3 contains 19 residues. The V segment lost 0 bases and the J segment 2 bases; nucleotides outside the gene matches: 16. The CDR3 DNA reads TGCAGCGTTGAAGATCGGGGGAGCCGGGGGACAGGGGTAACCTACGAGCAGTACTTC. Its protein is CSVEDRGSRGTGVTYEQYF.